The T cell receptor beta chain under discussion was sequenced for a study of OX40 agonist ivuxolimab in advanced cancers. At the level of the study: Participants, approximately 81% male, averaged about 59 years of age, ranging from roughly 23 to 90. Points from the study as a whole: By week 6 at 0.1 to 3.0 mg/kg, blood CD4+ and CD8+ T cells had expanded clonally. Antigen specificity of clonally expanded peripheral T cells was not established.

Concerning this clone itself: Its antigen is not identified.

Germline loops: CDR1 SEHNR, CDR2 FQNEAQ (reference sequence). The CDR3 consists of 16 residues. V was shortened by 3 bases and J by 1 base, with 15 bases between the two germline ends. The table came from immunoSEQ multiplex PCR; TCRdb's copy has only in-frame clones and leaves some out. This sample carries about 58,000 clones, about 86% of them seen once, and the ten largest clones take about 1%. The sequencing used CD4+ or CD8+ T cells sorted from blood, collected in a trial of the OX40 agonist ivuxolimab. The clonotype comes from an adult with an advanced solid tumor such as melanoma, head and neck, liver or kidney cancer. This chain connects TRBV7-9 to TRBJ1-1, with TRBD1 as a possible D gene (5 bases). CDR3 sequence reads: CASSLGRGGRNTEAFF. Here the CDR3 DNA reads TGTGCCAGCAGCTTGGGGAGGGGTGGAAGGAACACTGAAGCTTTCTTT.